One sample yielded the 11 T cell receptor beta chains listed below, sequenced in a study of T cell repertoires in cytomegalovirus infection. From the reads, TCRdb called clonotypes with MiXCR, one entry per CDR3 protein. Of fewer than 250,000 distinct CDR3 sequences detected, 9% to 15% appear once; the ten largest clones hold 1.5% to 2%. Sequencing was performed on PBMCs. These receptors were taken from a human donor in good health (CMV status not recorded). Some clones in this sample may be carry-over from other donors' samples.

This clonotype was seen a single time. This chain uses TRBV20-1 with TRBJ2-3, with 7 nucleotides matching TRBD1. The CDR3 contains 14 residues. After removal of 2 bases from V and 4 bases from J, the junction contained 6 bases not matched to a gene. Germline CDR1 DFQATT, CDR2 SNEGSKA (reference sequence). CDR3 in amino acids: CSARMDRFADTQYF. DNA for the CDR3: TGCAGTGCTAGAATGGACAGGTTCGCAGATACGCAGTATTTT.

The table lists this clonotype with many counts. CDR3 nucleotides: TGTGCCAGCAGCCCTAAAACAGGGGTCGAGGAGCAGTACTTC. Translating gives CASSPKTGVEEQYF. The chain has TRBV7-9 and TRBJ2-7; TRBD1 matches 7 bases. Germline lookup yields CDR1 SEHNR and CDR2 FQNEAQ (reference sequence). The CDR3 contains 14 residues. The V gene end was trimmed by 5 bases and the J gene end by 7 bases; junction bases not matched to a gene: 11.

The chain combines TRBV28 with TRBJ1-6; weak D call: TRBD1 (5 bases). The CDR3 has 16 amino acids. Germline values: CDR1 MDHEN, CDR2 SYDVKM. The V gene lost 5 bases and the J gene lost 9 bases, with 20 bases spanning the gap. CDR3 bases: TGTGCCAGCAGTCCGCCGGGACCCATGAAGGGTTCACCCCTCCACTTT. Translation gives CASSPPGPMKGSPLHF.

Comment on this clonotype: A much larger clone is a single base away; this may be a read error. This rearrangement joins TRBV7-2 to TRBJ1-3; TRBD1 matches at 8 bases. The CDR3 has 16 residues. J lost 3 bases, V lost 6 bases, and 10 bases had no gene match. Germline V CDR1 and CDR2: SGHTA, FQGNSA. CDR3 DNA: TGTACCAGCAGTATACTGCAGGGGGCAGTTGGAAACACCATATATTTT. Protein sequence: CTSSILQGAVGNTIYF.

This clonotype was picked up many times. The chain couples TRBV6-2 or TRBV6-3 to TRBJ2-4; no firm D call. This CDR3 region has 11 residues. V lost 4 bases, J lost 10 bases, and 8 bases lay in between. The V gene's germline CDR1 is MNHEY and CDR2 SVGEGT. The chain's CDR3 is CASSSSPIQYF. The CDR3 nucleotides read TGTGCCAGCAGTTCTTCCCCAATTCAGTACTTC.

This clonotype showed up many times. The V call is TRBV24-1, the J call TRBJ2-2; D may be TRBD1 (5 bases). This CDR3 comprises 13 residues. V dropped 3 bases and J dropped 5 bases, with 6 bases sitting between them. Germline lookup yields CDR1 KGHDR and CDR2 SFDVKD. The CDR3 reads CATSDPGTGELFF. For the CDR3, the DNA is TGTGCCACCAGTGATCCAGGGACCGGGGAGCTGTTTTTT.

The chain employs TRBV5-1 and TRBJ2-2; 14 nucleotides line up with TRBD2. Germline loops: CDR1 SGHRS, CDR2 YFSETQ. With V trimmed by 4 bases and J by 7 bases, 9 bases remained unmatched. The CDR3 runs 17 residues. CDR3 bases: TGCGCCAGCAGCGCGGGACTAGCGGGAGTGAAAAACGGGGAGCTGTTTTTT. The encoded protein is CASSAGLAGVKNGELFF.

There are many counts of this clonotype. The rearrangement uses TRBV7-2 and TRBJ2-5; 7 bases map to TRBD1. Unmatched junction bases numbered 7, after V lost 5 bases and J lost 4 bases. The CDR3 is 14 residues long. CDR1 is SGHTA and CDR2 is FQGNSA in the germline V gene. In DNA form, the CDR3 reads TGTGCCAGCAGCCCGCCGACAGGGAGAGAGACCCAGTACTTC. It encodes CASSPPTGRETQYF.

This clonotype has at least ten counts. The chain couples TRBV7-2 to TRBJ1-2; D not resolved. V shed 1 base and J shed 0 bases, with 6 bases lying between them. The CDR3 spans 14 residues. In germline, CDR1 is SGHTA, CDR2 FQGNSA. CDR3 nucleotides: TGTGCCAGCAGCTTAGATCCAGCTAACTATGGCTACACCTTC. It codes for CASSLDPANYGYTF.

This clonotype turned up a few times. V usage is TRBV19 and J usage is TRBJ2-2; 7 bases match TRBD1. The CDR3 has 14 amino acids. CDR1 and CDR2 (germline): LNHDA, SQIVND (reference sequence). V shed 4 bases, J shed 7 bases, and the junction held 6 bases outside the gene matches. CDR3 sequence reads: CASSTTGFGGELFF. CDR3 DNA sequence: TGTGCCAGTAGTACGACAGGGTTTGGCGGGGAGCTGTTTTTT.

This clonotype was seen only a few times. The chain joins TRBV19 to TRBJ2-1, with 7 bases lining up with TRBD1. This CDR3 comprises 14 residues. V shed 1 base, J shed 9 bases, and the junction held 6 bases outside the gene matches. CDR1 and CDR2 (germline): LNHDA, SQIVND (reference sequence). The CDR3 sequence: CASSIGEGAGEQFF. The DNA of the CDR3 is TGTGCCAGTAGTATAGGAGAGGGGGCGGGTGAGCAGTTCTTC. Full variable domain (rest looked up from reference TRBV19 and TRBJ2-1): DGGITQSPKYLFRKEGQNVTLSCEQNLNHDAMYWYRQDPGQGLRLIYYSQIVNDFQKGDIAEGYSVSREKKESFPLTVTSAQKNPTAFYLCASSIGEGAGEQFFGPGTRLTVL.